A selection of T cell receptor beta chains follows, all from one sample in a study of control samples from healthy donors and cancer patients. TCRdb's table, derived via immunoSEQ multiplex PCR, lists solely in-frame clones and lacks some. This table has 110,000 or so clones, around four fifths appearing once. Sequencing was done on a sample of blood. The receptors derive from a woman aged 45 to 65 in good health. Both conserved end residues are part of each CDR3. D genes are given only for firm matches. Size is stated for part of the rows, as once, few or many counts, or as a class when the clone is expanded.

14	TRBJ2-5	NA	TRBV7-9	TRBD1	CASRLTGGPETQYF	TGTGCCAGCAGACTTACAGGGGGCCCAGAGACCCAGTACTTC
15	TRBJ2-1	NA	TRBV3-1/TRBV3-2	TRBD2	CASSLSGLAHNEQFF	TGTGCCAGCAGCCTGTCGGGACTAGCTCACAATGAGCAGTTCTTC
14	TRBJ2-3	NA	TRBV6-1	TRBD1	CASSELTGEDTQYF	TGTGCCAGCAGTGAGCTGACAGGGGAAGATACGCAGTATTTT
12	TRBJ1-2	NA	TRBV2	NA	CASTSRGNGYTF	TGTGCCAGCACTTCAAGGGGGAATGGCTACACCTTC
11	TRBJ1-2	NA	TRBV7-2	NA	CASSFDEGYTF	TGTGCCAGCAGCTTTGATGAGGGCTACACCTTC
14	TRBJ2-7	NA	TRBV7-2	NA	CASSLRQAPYEQYF	TGTGCCAGCAGCCTCCGACAGGCCCCCTACGAGCAGTACTTC
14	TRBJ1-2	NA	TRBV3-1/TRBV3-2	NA	CASSQGTHIYGYTF	TGTGCCAGCAGCCAAGGGACCCACATCTATGGCTACACCTTC
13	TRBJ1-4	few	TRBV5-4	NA	CASSLAGREELFF	TGTGCCAGCAGCTTGGCCGGAAGGGAGGAACTGTTTTTT
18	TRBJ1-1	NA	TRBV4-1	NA	CASSQEAQGALMNTEAFF	TGCGCCAGCAGCCAAGAAGCGCAGGGCGCATTGATGAACACTGAAGCTTTCTTT
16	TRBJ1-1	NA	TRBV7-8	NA	CASSSFGAFQGTEAFF	TGTGCCAGCAGCTCCTTCGGGGCTTTCCAAGGCACTGAAGCTTTCTTT
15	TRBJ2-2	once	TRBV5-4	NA	CASSEQGGRTPELFF	TGTGCCAGCAGCGAGCAAGGAGGGCGTACCCCGGAGCTGTTTTTT
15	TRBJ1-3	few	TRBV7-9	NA	CASSFTGDSGNTIYF	TGTGCCAGCAGCTTTACCGGTGACTCTGGAAACACCATATATTTT
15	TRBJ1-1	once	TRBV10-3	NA	CAISEIRGWGTEAFF	TGTGCCATCAGTGAGATACGGGGTTGGGGCACTGAAGCTTTCTTT
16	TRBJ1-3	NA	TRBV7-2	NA	CASSLGAQNSGNTIYF	TGTGCCAGCAGCTTAGGGGCACAGAACTCTGGAAACACCATATATTTT
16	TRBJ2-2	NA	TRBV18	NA	CASSPQGNAGTGELFF	TGTGCCAGCTCACCACAGGGTAACGCGGGGACCGGGGAGCTGTTTTTT
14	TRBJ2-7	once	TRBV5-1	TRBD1	CASSFDRDSYEQYF	TGCGCCAGCAGCTTCGACAGGGACTCCTACGAGCAGTACTTC
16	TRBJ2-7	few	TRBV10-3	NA	CAISESQGRFTYEQYF	TGTGCCATCAGTGAGTCCCAGGGGCGGTTTACGTACGAGCAGTACTTC
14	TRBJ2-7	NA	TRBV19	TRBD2	CASSWTSENYEQYF	TGTGCCAGTAGTTGGACTAGCGAAAACTACGAGCAGTACTTC
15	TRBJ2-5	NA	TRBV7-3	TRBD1	CASNPTGAEGETQYF	TGTGCCAGCAACCCCACAGGGGCGGAAGGAGAGACCCAGTACTTC
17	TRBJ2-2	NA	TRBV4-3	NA	CASSHPSQGAWTGELFF	TGCGCCAGCAGCCATCCCTCGCAAGGGGCGTGGACCGGGGAGCTGTTTTTT
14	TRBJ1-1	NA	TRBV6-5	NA	CASSTDSGNTEAFF	TGTGCCAGCAGTACGGACAGCGGGAACACTGAAGCTTTCTTT
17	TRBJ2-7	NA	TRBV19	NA	CASSIGRQRSVTYEQYF	TGTGCCAGTAGTATAGGTAGACAGCGATCCGTAACCTACGAGCAGTACTTC
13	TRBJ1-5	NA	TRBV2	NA	CASSDRDIQPQHF	TGTGCCAGCAGTGATAGAGACATTCAGCCCCAGCATTTT
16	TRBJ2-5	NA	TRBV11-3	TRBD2	CASSLRSGIHQETQYF	TGTGCCAGCAGCTTAAGGAGCGGGATTCACCAAGAGACCCAGTACTTC
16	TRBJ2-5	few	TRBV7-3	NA	CASSLSGRGSGETQYF	TGTGCCAGCAGCTTAAGTGGAAGGGGGTCAGGAGAGACCCAGTACTTC
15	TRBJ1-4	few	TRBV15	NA	CATSRDRGVAEKLFF	TGTGCCACCAGCAGAGATCGGGGGGTTGCGGAAAAACTGTTTTTT
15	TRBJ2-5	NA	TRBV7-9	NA	CASRQKATGEETQYF	TGTGCCAGCAGACAAAAGGCCACAGGTGAAGAGACCCAGTACTTC
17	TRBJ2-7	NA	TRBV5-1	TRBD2	CASSFRTSGGDSYEQYF	TGCGCCAGCAGCTTCCGGACTAGCGGGGGAGACTCCTACGAGCAGTACTTC
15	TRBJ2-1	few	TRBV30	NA	CAWSRDSSAYNEQFF	TGTGCCTGGAGTCGCGACAGCTCGGCTTACAATGAGCAGTTCTTC
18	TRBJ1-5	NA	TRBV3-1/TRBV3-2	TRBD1	CASSQMGGQGERNQPQHF	TGTGCCAGCAGCCAGATGGGTGGACAGGGGGAAAGGAATCAGCCCCAGCATTTT
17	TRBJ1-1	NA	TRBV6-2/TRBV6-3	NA	CASSSAMRILVNTEAFF	TGTGCCAGCAGTTCCGCCATGAGAATACTAGTGAACACTGAAGCTTTCTTT
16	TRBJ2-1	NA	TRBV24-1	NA	CATSDHAGRAWDEQFF	TGTGCCACCAGTGATCACGCCGGGCGAGCCTGGGATGAGCAGTTCTTC
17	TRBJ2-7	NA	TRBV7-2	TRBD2	CASSLDSAGGLPSEQYF	TGTGCCAGCAGCTTAGATTCGGCGGGGGGGCTTCCCAGCGAGCAGTACTTC
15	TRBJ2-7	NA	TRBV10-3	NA	CAISEGTLSSYEQYF	TGTGCCATCAGTGAGGGAACATTGAGCTCCTACGAGCAGTACTTC
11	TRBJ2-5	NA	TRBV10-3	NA	CAISDQETQYF	TGTGCCATCAGTGACCAAGAGACCCAGTACTTC
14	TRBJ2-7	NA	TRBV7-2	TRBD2	CASSSSGTQGEQYF	TGTGCCAGCAGCTCAAGCGGGACCCAGGGAGAGCAGTACTTC
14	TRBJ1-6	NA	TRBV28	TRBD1	CASMMAGGHSPLHF	TGTGCCAGTATGATGGCAGGGGGGCATTCACCCCTCCACTTT
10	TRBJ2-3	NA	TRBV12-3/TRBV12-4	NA	CASSFNTQYF	TGTGCCAGCAGTTTTAATACGCAGTATTTT
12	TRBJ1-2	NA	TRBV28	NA	CASSLYTVGYTF	TGTGCCAGCAGTTTATATACGGTCGGCTACACCTTC
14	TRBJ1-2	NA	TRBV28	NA	CASSPPGWGGGYTF	TGTGCCAGCAGTCCCCCCGGGTGGGGCGGTGGCTACACCTTC
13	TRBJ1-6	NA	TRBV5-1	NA	CASSLDLNSPLHF	TGCGCCAGCAGCTTGGACCTTAATTCACCCCTCCACTTT
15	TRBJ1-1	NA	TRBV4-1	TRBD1	CASSHGDRGFGEAFF	TGCGCCAGCAGCCACGGGGACAGGGGGTTCGGTGAAGCTTTCTTT
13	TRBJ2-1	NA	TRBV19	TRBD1	CASGTGSRNEQFF	TGTGCCAGTGGGACAGGGTCCCGGAATGAGCAGTTCTTC
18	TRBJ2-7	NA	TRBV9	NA	CASSVEKRGWRSSYEQYF	TGTGCCAGCAGCGTAGAAAAAAGGGGGTGGAGGAGCTCCTACGAGCAGTACTTC
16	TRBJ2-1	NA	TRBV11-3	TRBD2	CASSLSGAAGVNEQFF	TGTGCCAGCAGCCTTTCTGGGGCAGCGGGAGTGAATGAGCAGTTCTTC
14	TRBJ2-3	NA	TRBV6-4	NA	CASSDGQPTDTQYF	TGTGCCAGCAGTGACGGGCAGCCCACAGATACGCAGTATTTT
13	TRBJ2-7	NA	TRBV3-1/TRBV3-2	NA	CASSQRRTYEQYF	TGTGCCAGCAGCCAACGGCGAACCTACGAGCAGTACTTC
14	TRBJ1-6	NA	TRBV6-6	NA	CASSSGTTNSPLHF	TGTGCCAGCAGCTCCGGGACAACTAATTCACCCCTCCACTTT
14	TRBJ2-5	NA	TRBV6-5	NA	CASSYSGAQETQYF	TGTGCCAGCAGTTACTCCGGGGCTCAAGAGACCCAGTACTTC
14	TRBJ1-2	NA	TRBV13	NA	CASSLGLAGDGYTF	TGTGCCAGCAGCTTAGGCCTGGCCGGAGATGGCTACACCTTC
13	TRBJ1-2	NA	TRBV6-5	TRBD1	CASSKGQGLGYTF	TGTGCCAGCAGCAAGGGACAGGGACTTGGCTACACCTTC
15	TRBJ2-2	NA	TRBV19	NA	CASSIRAGAAGELFF	TGTGCCAGTAGTATTCGGGCGGGGGCCGCCGGGGAGCTGTTTTTT
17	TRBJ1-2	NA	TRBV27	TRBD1	CASSTRTGADANYDYTF	TGTGCCAGCAGTACAAGGACAGGGGCCGATGCTAACTATGACTACACCTTC
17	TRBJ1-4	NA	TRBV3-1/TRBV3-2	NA	CASSHLKSSGAYEKLFF	TGTGCCAGCAGCCACCTAAAGTCGTCAGGGGCCTATGAAAAACTGTTTTTT